The rows below give T cell receptor beta chains drawn from one sample of a study of beta chain features in type 1 diabetes. Profiling relied on immunoSEQ multiplex PCR, and the TCRdb table lists in-frame clones only, not all of them. Here the sample spans about 340,000 clones, less than 10% being singletons. Sequencing input: central memory CD4+ T cells from blood. These receptors originate from a woman under 30 in good health. The CDR3 runs from the conserved cysteine through the conserved F or W. A D gene is named only where the DNA matches it firmly. The size entry is marked missing in some rows and otherwise reads once, few, many or a size class.

few	TRBV11-2	TRBJ2-7	NA	TGTGCCAGCAGCAAGGGACTGTATTCGGAGGAGCAGTACTTC	CASSKGLYSEEQYF
many	TRBV11-2	TRBJ2-1	NA	TGTGCCAGCAGCTTAGGCACTTACAATGAGCAGTTCTTC	CASSLGTYNEQFF
NA	TRBV5-6	TRBJ1-1	NA	TGTGCCAGCAGCTTGTATTGGGGGAACACTGAAGCTTTCTTT	CASSLYWGNTEAFF
many	TRBV5-1	TRBJ2-2	TRBD1	TGCGCCAGCGTCGAAGACAGGGCCGGGGAGCTGTTTTTT	CASVEDRAGELFF
few	TRBV5-1	TRBJ2-5	NA	TGCGCCAGCAGCTTGGGTTCGGAGACCCAGTACTTC	CASSLGSETQYF
few	TRBV5-1	TRBJ2-3	TRBD2	TGCGCCACGAGCGGGACCCTTAGCACAGATACGCAGTATTTT	CATSGTLSTDTQYF
NA	TRBV18	TRBJ2-3	NA	TGTGCCAGCTCACCACCTAGCTTCGGTAATACGCAGTATTTT	CASSPPSFGNTQYF
NA	TRBV5-1	TRBJ2-4	NA	TGCGCCAGCAGCTCGGGGCCGGCGGCCAAAAACATTCAGTACTTC	CASSSGPAAKNIQYF
NA	TRBV5-1	TRBJ2-3	NA	TGCGCCAGCAGCGTTGACCAGGGCACAGATACGCAGTATTTT	CASSVDQGTDTQYF
few	TRBV4-3	TRBJ2-3	NA	TGCGCCAGCAGCCAAGATTTTAGGGACTCTAGCACAGATACGCAGTATTTT	CASSQDFRDSSTDTQYF
few	TRBV6-5	TRBJ1-5	TRBD1	TGTGCCAGCAGTTACTCGGCAGGAGGGGGCCAGCCCCAGCATTTT	CASSYSAGGGQPQHF
many	TRBV19	TRBJ2-2	TRBD2	TGTGCCAGTAGCCTCGGGCGACTAGCGGGAGGATTCACCGGGGAGCTGTTTTTT	CASSLGRLAGGFTGELFF
NA	TRBV7-3	TRBJ2-5	NA	TGTGCCAGCAGCCCTACAGGGCAAGAGACCCAGTACTTC	CASSPTGQETQYF
few	TRBV27	TRBJ2-7	TRBD1	TGTGCCAGCAGTCGACAGGGATACTACGAGCAGTACTTC	CASSRQGYYEQYF
NA	TRBV7-2	TRBJ2-7	NA	TGTGCCAGCAGCTTAGGTGGGGTAGCGGCCCTCCCCTACGAGCAGTACTTC	CASSLGGVAALPYEQYF
few	TRBV5-1	TRBJ2-1	TRBD2	TGCGCCAGCAGCCCTTTACTAGCGGGAGGAATCAATGAGCAGTTCTTC	CASSPLLAGGINEQFF
NA	TRBV9	TRBJ1-1	NA	TGTGCCAGCAGCGTAGTGACCTCGGGTAAAGCTTTCTTT	CASSVVTSGKAFF
many	TRBV7-6	TRBJ2-6	NA	TGTGCCAGCAGCTTAGGTGCAGGGGCTGGGGCCAACGTCCTGACTTTC	CASSLGAGAGANVLTF
few	TRBV11-2	TRBJ2-5	TRBD2	TGTGCCAGCAGCCCGCCGACTAGCCGGGAGACCCAGTACTTC	CASSPPTSRETQYF
NA	TRBV27	TRBJ2-7	TRBD1	TGTGCCAGCAGTTCTCGCATCACCCGGGACAGGGATTCCTACGAGCAGTACTTC	CASSSRITRDRDSYEQYF
few	TRBV5-4	TRBJ2-5	NA	TGTGCCAGCAGCACCTTTAGCGTTCCGGAGACCCAGTACTTC	CASSTFSVPETQYF
many	TRBV7-8	TRBJ1-1	TRBD1	TGTGCCAGCAGCGAGGGGGCCAACACTGAAGCTTTCTTT	CASSEGANTEAFF